This TCR beta chain derives from a study of cytomegalovirus exposure and HLA in healthy donors. The germline V gene has CDR1 SGHRS and CDR2 YFSETQ. The CDR3 covers 14 residues. Trimming removed 2 bases at V and 2 bases at J, with 9 bases between. Primers: 60 Vbeta forward and 13 Jbeta reverse. Clones were sequenced by immunoSEQ multiplex PCR, and TCRdb holds only the in-frame ones, with some missing. This table has about 100,000 clones, around 74% appearing once. This sequence originates from a female donor in good health and CMV-seropositive. Input material: PBMCs. J is TRBJ2-3 and V is TRBV5-1, with D unclear. CDR3 DNA sequence: TGCGCCAGCAGCTTCGACGGGTACACAGATACGCAGTATTTT. Its translation is CASSFDGYTDTQYF.